This T cell receptor beta chain appears in the sequencing data of a study of blood T cell repertoires in COVID-19. The repertoire was sequenced with immunoSEQ multiplex PCR; TCRdb's copy has only in-frame clones and lacks some. The table records 250,000 to 300,000 clones, around four fifths of them present only once. The length of the CDR3 is 17 residues. CDR1 SGDLS and CDR2 YYNGEE come from the germline V gene. J lost 2 bases, V lost 1 base, and 6 bases had no gene match. The chain combines TRBV9 with TRBJ2-3; 11 bases are a match to TRBD1. The source of this sequence is a man aged 55 to 70 who had recovered from COVID-19. Material: peripheral blood. This CDR3 reads CASSVSGTGGLTDTQYF. The CDR3 nucleotides read TGTGCCAGCAGCGTATCCGGGACAGGGGGTCTCACAGATACGCAGTATTTT.